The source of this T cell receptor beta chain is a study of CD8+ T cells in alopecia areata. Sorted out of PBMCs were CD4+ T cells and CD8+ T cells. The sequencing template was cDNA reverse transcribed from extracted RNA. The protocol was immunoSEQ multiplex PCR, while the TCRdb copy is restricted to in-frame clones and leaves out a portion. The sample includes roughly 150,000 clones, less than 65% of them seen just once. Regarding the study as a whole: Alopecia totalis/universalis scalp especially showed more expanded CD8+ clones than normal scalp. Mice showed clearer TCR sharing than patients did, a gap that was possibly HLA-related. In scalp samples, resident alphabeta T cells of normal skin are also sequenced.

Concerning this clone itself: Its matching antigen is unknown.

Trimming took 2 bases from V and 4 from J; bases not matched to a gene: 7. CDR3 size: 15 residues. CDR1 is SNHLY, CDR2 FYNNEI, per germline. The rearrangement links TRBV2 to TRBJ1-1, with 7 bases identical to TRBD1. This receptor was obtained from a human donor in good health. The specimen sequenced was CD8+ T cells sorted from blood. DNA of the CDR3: TGTGCCAGCAGTGAATCCAGGGGGTGGATCACTGAAGCTTTCTTT. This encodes CASSESRGWITEAFF.